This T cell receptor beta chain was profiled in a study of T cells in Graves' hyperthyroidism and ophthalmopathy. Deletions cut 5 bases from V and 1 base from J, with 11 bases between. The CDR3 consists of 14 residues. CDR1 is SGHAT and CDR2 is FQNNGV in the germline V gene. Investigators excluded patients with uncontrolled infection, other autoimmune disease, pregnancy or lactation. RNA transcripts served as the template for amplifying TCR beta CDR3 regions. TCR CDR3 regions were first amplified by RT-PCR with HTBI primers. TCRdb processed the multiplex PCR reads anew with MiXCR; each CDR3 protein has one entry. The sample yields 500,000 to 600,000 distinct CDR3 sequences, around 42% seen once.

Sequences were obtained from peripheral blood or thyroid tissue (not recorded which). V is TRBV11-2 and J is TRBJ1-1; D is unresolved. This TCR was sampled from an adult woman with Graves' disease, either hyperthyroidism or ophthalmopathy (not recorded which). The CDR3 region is CASSTPGKNTEAFF. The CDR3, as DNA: TGTGCCAGCAGCACGCCGGGGAAGAACACTGAAGCTTTCTTT.